Sequencing of this TCR beta chain was carried out in a study of shared T cell receptors in the human thymus. Method: immunoSEQ multiplex PCR; TCRdb's copy keeps in-frame clones and lacks some. The data contain over 650,000 clones, 87% of them singletons. The data also belong to a second study, concerning human thymus T cells.

This sequence was found in a boy under two years old with a congenital heart defect. Sample: thymocytes.

The CDR3 is CASSQVVEAESSSNYGYTF. In nucleotides, the CDR3 is TGCGCCAGCAGCCAAGTCGTTGAGGCGGAATCCTCTTCTAACTATGGCTACACCTTC. The chain recombines TRBV4-3 with TRBJ1-2; D not resolved. The V end was cut by 1 base, the J end by 0 bases, with 21 bases between. CDR1 is LGHNA, CDR2 YSLEER, per germline. The CDR3 length is 19 residues.